Shown below are 26 T cell receptor beta chains from a single sample sequenced in a study of blood T cells in healthy people across ages. Sample-barcoded 5' priming and a J-beta primer mix drove a second PCR of 7 to 11 cycles. TCRdb re-called the 5' RACE reads with MiXCR, one entry per CDR3 protein. The table lists hundreds of thousands of distinct CDR3 sequences, roughly 44% of them singletons. The sequencing sample was made of blood. These receptors came from a man between 60 and 70 years old in good health.

Remarks on this clonotype: With a much larger clone just one base away, this may be a read error. The chain is built from TRBV14 and TRBJ2-5; 8 nucleotides match TRBD1. The germline V gene encodes CDR1 SGHDN and CDR2 FVKESK. The CDR3 has 15 residues. The CDR3 sequence: CAGSQTGTGEETQYF. CDR3 sequence (DNA): TGTGCCGGCAGCCAAACCGGGACAGGAGAAGAGACCCAGTACTTC.

The chain uses TRBV7-2 and TRBJ2-5, with D possibly being TRBD1 or TRBD2 (5 bases each). V dropped 3 bases and J dropped 4 bases, with 15 bases sitting between them. Germline values: CDR1 SGHTA, CDR2 FQGNSA. The CDR3 totals 15 residues. The CDR3 here is CASSFFATRGETQYF. For the CDR3, the DNA is TGTGCCAGCAGCTTTTTCGCCACTAGGGGAGAGACCCAGTACTTC.

CDR3 in DNA: TGTGCCACTTCCCAGGGGGCACCACAGGGGGGGTCCTACGAGCAGTACTTC. Protein: CATSQGAPQGGSYEQYF. This chain uses TRBV10-3 with TRBJ2-7; possibly TRBD1 for D (8 bases). Trimming removed 10 bases from V and 1 base from J, with 26 bases in between. Germline V gene sequence: CDR1 ENHRY, CDR2 SYGVKD. The CDR3 spans 17 residues.

This clonotype has a single count. This chain links TRBV4-1 with TRBJ2-7, with D possibly TRBD2 on 6 matching bases. The CDR3 has 13 amino acids. Looked up from germline, CDR1 is MGHRA and CDR2 is YSYEKL. V was pared by 0 bases and J by 3 bases, with 6 bases between. CDR3 DNA sequence: TGCGCCAGCAGCCAAGAGGGACTCTACGAGCAGTACTTC. Encoded protein: CASSQEGLYEQYF.

Comment on this clonotype: Since a much larger clone is just one base distant, this may be a read error. This chain links TRBV12-3 or TRBV12-4 with TRBJ1-2, with no clear D. The CDR3 contains 13 residues. In nucleotides, the CDR3 is TGTGCCAGCAGTCATACAGTTCGGTATGGCTGCACCTTC. The encoded protein is CASSHTVRYGCTF.

The chain employs TRBV25-1 and TRBJ1-4, with 9 bases lining up with TRBD1. The CDR3 spans 15 residues. Unmatched junction bases numbered 7, after V lost 4 bases and J lost 7 bases. The germline V gene encodes CDR1 MGHDK and CDR2 SYGVNS. CDR3 bases: TGTGCCAGCAGTGGGACAGGGGCTGGCGTTGAAAAACTGTTTTTT. Translation gives CASSGTGAGVEKLFF.

The count of this clonotype is one. This chain joins TRBV29-1 and TRBJ2-3; D perhaps matches TRBD2 (5 bases). CDR3 length: 13 residues. Germline V lookup: CDR1 SQVTM, CDR2 ANQGSEA. Deletions cut 7 bases from V and 3 bases from J, with 14 bases between. The DNA of the CDR3 is TGCAGCGCTGATCTAGCTGCGACAGATACGCAGTATTTT. As protein: CSADLAATDTQYF.

This sequence joins TRBV20-1 and TRBJ2-5, with D perhaps matching TRBD1 (6 bases). V gave up 3 bases and J gave up 4 bases, with 21 bases separating them. Germline V gene data show CDR1 as DFQATT and CDR2 as SNEGSKA (reference sequence). The CDR3 is made up of 16 amino acids. CDR3 protein: CSASKGLTGLAETQYF. The CDR3 bases are TGCAGTGCTAGTAAGGGCCTGACAGGTCTTGCAGAGACCCAGTACTTC.

This clonotype was seen more than once but under ten times. This chain links TRBV6-1 with TRBJ2-6; TRBD1 agrees at 8 bases. Germline V gives CDR1 MNHNS, CDR2 SASEGT. V shed 10 bases, J shed 4 bases, and the junction held 18 bases outside the gene matches. The CDR3 has 18 amino acids. CDR3: CATQLKQGVRTGANVLTF. The CDR3 coding sequence is TGTGCCACCCAACTCAAACAGGGGGTTCGAACGGGGGCCAACGTCCTGACTTTC.

This clonotype was counted many times. The chain is built from TRBV4-3 and TRBJ2-7; possibly TRBD1 for D (6 bases). Trimming took 6 bases from V and 7 from J, leaving 16 bases between them. The CDR3 totals 13 residues. Germline V gene data show CDR1 as LGHNA and CDR2 as YSLEER. CDR3 bases: TGCGCCAGCAGTCGGGACATGCGTGGGGAGCAGTACTTC. Translated, it gives CASSRDMRGEQYF.

V is TRBV5-1 and J is TRBJ2-1; TRBD1 might be the D (5 bases). The CDR3 has 13 residues. Germline V gene data show CDR1 as SGHRS and CDR2 as YFSETQ. Between the trimmed V and J ends, which lost 4 bases and 9 bases, there was a span of 14 bases. The CDR3 sequence is CASSGDWGTEQFF. CDR3 bases: TGCGCCAGCAGCGGAGACTGGGGCACTGAGCAGTTCTTC. The whole variable domain, filled in from reference TRBV5-1 and TRBJ2-1, reads KAGVTQTPRYLIKTRGQQVTLSCSPISGHRSVSWYQQTPGQGLQFLFEYFSETQRNKGNFPGRFSGRQFSNSRSEMNVSTLELGDSALYLCASSGDWGTEQFFGPGTRLTVL.

This clonotype occurred once. This chain links TRBV2 with TRBJ2-1, with 12 bases fitting TRBD2. The CDR3 has 14 residues. Germline V gives CDR1 SNHLY, CDR2 FYNNEI. V shed 8 bases, J shed 3 bases, and the junction held 2 bases outside the gene matches. The CDR3 coding sequence is TGTGCCAGCGGACTAGCGGGGTACTACAATGAGCAGTTCTTC. It specifies CASGLAGYYNEQFF.

This clonotype was detected a few times. The rearrangement uses TRBV7-9 and TRBJ2-3; D possibly uses TRBD1 or TRBD2 (5 bases each). V lost 5 bases and J 2 bases, leaving 14 bases between the germline ends. The CDR3 runs to 15 residues. Germline V gene sequence: CDR1 SEHNR, CDR2 FQNEAQ (reference sequence). CDR3 nucleotide sequence: TGTGCCAGCAGCGCCGGGACGGTAAACACAGATACGCAGTATTTT. Its protein is CASSAGTVNTDTQYF.

V usage is TRBV20-1 and J usage is TRBJ2-5; D unclear. This CDR3 has 13 amino acids. Germline values: CDR1 DFQATT, CDR2 SNEGSKA (reference sequence). Trimming stripped 3 bases from V and 5 bases from J, with 13 bases between. The CDR3 bases are TGCAGTGCTAGGGCTAGGATGGGCGAGACCCAGTACTTC. Translated, it gives CSARARMGETQYF.

This clonotype has just one count. V usage is TRBV20-1 and J usage is TRBJ1-2; TRBD1 might be the D (5 bases). The CDR3 totals 12 residues. The V end lost 5 bases, the J end lost 7 bases, and 14 bases lay between the germline ends. The V gene's germline CDR1 is DFQATT and CDR2 SNEGSKA (reference sequence). The CDR3 reads CSAPPGGVGYTF. The CDR3, as DNA: TGCAGTGCTCCCCCCGGGGGTGTTGGCTACACCTTC.

This clonotype was picked up a small number of times. The chain carries TRBV4-3 and TRBJ2-5; D gene ambiguous. The DNA end is more similar to TRBJ2-7, so the J call may be wrong. The germline CDR1 and CDR2 sequences are LGHNA and YSLEER. The CDR3 spans 9 residues. CDR3: CASPHEQYF. CDR3 bases: TGCGCCTCCCCGCACGAGCAGTACTTC.

This clonotype came up a few times. This sequence joins TRBV29-1 and TRBJ1-2; D uncertain. V was shortened by 6 bases and J by 0 bases, with 11 bases between the two germline ends. This CDR3 has 13 residues. The germline V gene has CDR1 SQVTM and CDR2 ANQGSEA. Here the CDR3 reads CSVLGQTNYGYTF. CDR3 nucleotides: TGCAGCGTCCTCGGGCAGACTAACTATGGCTACACCTTC.

The CDR3 region has the DNA TGTGCCAGCAGTTACTCGACAAAAAACTATGGCTACACCTTC. Translating gives CASSYSTKNYGYTF. The chain is built from TRBV6-6 and TRBJ1-2; D remains unclear. There are 14 residues in the CDR3. CDR1 MNHNY and CDR2 SVGAGI come from the germline V gene (reference sequence). V lost 0 bases, J lost 2 bases, and 7 bases lay in between.

The chain has TRBV30 and TRBJ2-7; tentative D call: TRBD2 (5 bases). Per the germline V gene, CDR1 is GTSNPN and CDR2 is SVGIG (reference sequence). The CDR3 is made up of 15 amino acids. V was shortened by 0 bases and J by 2 bases, with 14 bases between the two germline ends. The CDR3 coding sequence is TGTGCCTGGAGTGTTGAGAGGACTGGGACCTACGAGCAGTACTTC. Translated, it gives CAWSVERTGTYEQYF.

V gene TRBV19 combines with J gene TRBJ2-1; D perhaps matches TRBD2 (6 bases). Deletions cut 5 bases from V and 8 bases from J, with 19 bases between. The germline V gene has CDR1 LNHDA and CDR2 SQIVND (reference sequence). This CDR3 is 15 amino acids long. CDR3 in DNA: TGTGCCAGTAGTCTTACTGGCGGGGTTTGGTATGAGCAGTTCTTC. As protein: CASSLTGGVWYEQFF.

The gene calls are TRBV6-5 and TRBJ1-1; perhaps TRBD1 as D (5 bases). This CDR3 is 14 amino acids long. V was shortened by 6 bases and J by 4 bases, with 15 bases between the two germline ends. Germline-derived CDR1 and CDR2 are MNHEY and SVGAGI. The CDR3 loop is CASRNTGAVTEAFF. CDR3 DNA: TGTGCCAGCAGGAATACTGGGGCGGTCACTGAAGCTTTCTTT.

The J gene is TRBJ1-5, the V gene TRBV29-1; no clear D. CDR3 length equals 13 residues. Germline CDR1 is SQVTM and CDR2 is ANQGSEA. V lost 3 bases to trimming and J lost 6 bases, with 12 bases between them. Here the CDR3 DNA reads TGCAGCGTTGACATATGGGTGGGTCAGCCCCAGCATTTT. It specifies CSVDIWVGQPQHF.

The rearrangement links TRBV5-1 to TRBJ1-5; 10 bases line up with TRBD1. Germline-derived CDR1 and CDR2 are SGHRS and YFSETQ. This CDR3 comprises 15 residues. Germline trimming cut 4 bases from V and 4 bases from J; bases unmatched to any gene: 5. CDR3 sequence reads: CASSAGQGENQPQHF. CDR3 nucleotide sequence: TGCGCCAGCAGCGCCGGACAGGGGGAAAATCAGCCCCAGCATTTT.

Only a few counts were recorded for this clonotype. The genes are TRBV30 and TRBJ2-7; D may be TRBD2 (7 bases). The better agreement between TRBJ2-5 and the DNA end casts doubt on the J call. Germline CDR1 and CDR2: GTSNPN and SVGIG (reference sequence). CDR3 size: 15 residues. CDR3 sequence (DNA): TGTGCCTGGAGTGACCAGGGAGGGGGAAGGGAGACCCAGTACTTC. Protein product: CAWSDQGGGRETQYF.

This chain connects TRBV18 to TRBJ1-1; D remains unclear. Trimming took off 2 bases at V and 3 bases at J, with 7 bases between the two ends. Looked up from germline, CDR1 is KGHSH and CDR2 is LQKENI. The CDR3 loop spans 13 amino acids. CDR3 sequence: CASSPSPDTEAFF. The CDR3 nucleotides read TGTGCCAGCTCACCAAGTCCGGACACTGAAGCTTTCTTT.

V gene TRBV28 combines with J gene TRBJ2-1, with 11 bases aligning to TRBD1. The V gene end was trimmed by 6 bases and the J gene end by 4 bases; junction bases not matched to a gene: 11. Looked up from germline, CDR1 is MDHEN and CDR2 is SYDVKM. The CDR3 is 17 residues long. CDR3 DNA: TGTGCCAGCAGACTAGAGCCGGGACAGGGGGTTTACAATGAGCAGTTCTTC. Its protein product is CASRLEPGQGVYNEQFF.